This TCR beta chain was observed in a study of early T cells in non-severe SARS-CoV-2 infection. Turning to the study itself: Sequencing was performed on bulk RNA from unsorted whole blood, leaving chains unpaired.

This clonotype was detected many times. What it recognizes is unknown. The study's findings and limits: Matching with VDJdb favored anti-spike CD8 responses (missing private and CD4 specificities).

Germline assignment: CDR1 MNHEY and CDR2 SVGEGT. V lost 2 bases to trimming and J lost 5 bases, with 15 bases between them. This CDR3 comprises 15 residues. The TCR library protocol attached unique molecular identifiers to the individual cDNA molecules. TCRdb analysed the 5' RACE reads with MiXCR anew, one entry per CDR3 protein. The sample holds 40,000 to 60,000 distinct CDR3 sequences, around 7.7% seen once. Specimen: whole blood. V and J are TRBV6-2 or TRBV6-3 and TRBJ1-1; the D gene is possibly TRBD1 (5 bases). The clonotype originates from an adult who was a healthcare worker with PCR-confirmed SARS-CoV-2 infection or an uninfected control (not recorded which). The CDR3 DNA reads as TGTGCCAGCAGTTACAGTCGGGACGTAGATACTGAAGCTTTCTTT. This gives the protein CASSYSRDVDTEAFF.